Below are 5 T cell receptor beta chains sequenced from a single sample in a study of T cell repertoires in cytomegalovirus infection (dated by TCRdb to between 2017 and 2020). Explained via the paper, the treatment or condition label denotes: in vitro stimulation with specific CMV peptide epitopes to enrich CMV-specific T cells. These TCRs are of unknown antigen specificity. Sequenced on an Illumina HiSeq 1500. The public reads were quality trimmed at Q25 with fastp and then assembled into clones with MiXCR by TCRdb, keeping productive beta chains. Rows merge per CDR3 protein into single entries with the most common DNA and genes. In this sample the table shows about a million distinct CDR3 sequences, roughly a third of which occur a single time. Under 15% of the sample is held by the ten biggest clonotypes. The specimen comprised cultured CD8+ T cells from PBMCs, sampled from culture after CMV antigen stimulation. Every receptor here comes from a human donor in good health (CMV status not recorded). Some clones in this sample may be carry-over from other donors' samples.

This clonotype turned up a few times. The J gene is TRBJ2-1, the V gene TRBV7-6; D unclear. V lost 6 bases and J 9 bases, leaving 12 bases between the germline ends. Germline CDR1 reads SGHVS; CDR2 reads FNYEAQ. The length of the CDR3 is 12 residues. DNA of the CDR3: TGTGCCAGCAGTCCGAAGGAACCTGAGCAGTTCTTC. Encoded protein: CASSPKEPEQFF.

This clonotype occurred once. V is TRBV5-4 and J is TRBJ2-5, with a weak D call TRBD1 (6 bases). Germline V CDR1 and CDR2: SGHNT, YYREEE (reference sequence). V lost 1 base and J 5 bases, leaving 12 bases between the germline ends. The CDR3 is 14 residues long. The CDR3 DNA is TGTGCCAGCAGCTTGATAGGGACAAGTGAGACCCAGTACTTC. This gives the protein CASSLIGTSETQYF.

V and J are TRBV7-9 and TRBJ2-1; no reliable D call. This CDR3 has 14 residues. The V and J ends lost 4 bases and 5 bases respectively, with 12 bases between them. Germline V gives CDR1 SEHNR, CDR2 FQNEAQ (reference sequence). The CDR3 here is CASSSVWDHNEQFF. The CDR3 coding sequence is TGTGCCAGCAGCTCCGTATGGGATCACAATGAGCAGTTCTTC.

This chain uses TRBV20-1 with TRBJ1-1, with D perhaps TRBD1 (5 bases). The CDR3 is 20 residues long. Germline values: CDR1 DFQATT, CDR2 SNEGSKA (reference sequence). V dropped 3 bases and J dropped 4 bases, with 33 bases sitting between them. The chain's CDR3 is CSAREIRDLALGELCTEAFF. As DNA, the CDR3 is TGCAGTGCTAGGGAAATCCGGGACCTGGCACTTGGGGAGCTCTGCACTGAAGCTTTCTTT.

This clonotype was detected a few times. In this CDR3 the conserved last residue, phenylalanine or tryptophan, is missing, so a read error is likely. No DNA is shown, since the ends of the CDR3 on it are uncertain; the CDR3 is the one TCRdb lists. This rearrangement joins TRBV6-1 to TRBJ1-1; TRBD1, the table's D call, was not compared with the DNA. Germline CDR1 reads MNHNS; CDR2 reads SASEGT. Both ends counted, the CDR3 spans 11 residues. The CDR3 loop reads CASSDGIGTFN.